A selection of T cell receptor beta chains follows, all from one sample in a study of T-cell reconstitution after alpha-beta-depleted transplantation in children. Each CDR3 protein is one row after TCRdb ran MiXCR on the PCR reads. The table includes roughly 500,000 distinct CDR3 sequences, less than 35% detected once. Sequences were derived from PBMCs from the stem cell graft donor, sampled from the stem cell graft. These receptors were obtained from a human donor who donated a stem cell graft to a child with aplastic anemia. The conserved cysteine and the conserved F or W are not part of the CDR3 here. Clone size is shown for a subset of rows, as once, few, many or a class of expanded clone.

clone size: once
J gene: TRBJ1-1
V gene: TRBV7-6
CDR3 protein: ASSLAAGRMNTESF

clone size: once
J gene: TRBJ2-4
V gene: TRBV29-1
CDR3 protein: SVGTGQNIQY

clone size: .
J gene: TRBJ2-5
V gene: TRBV12-3/TRBV12-4
CDR3 protein: ASSPIAGAGTQY

clone size: .
J gene: TRBJ1-4
V gene: TRBV20-1
CDR3 protein: SVRGGGGWDEKLF

clone size: .
J gene: TRBJ2-2
V gene: TRBV29-1
CDR3 protein: SAGARQPNTGELF

clone size: many
J gene: TRBJ2-3
V gene: TRBV20-1
CDR3 protein: SAPDRADTQY

clone size: .
J gene: TRBJ2-1
V gene: TRBV29-1
CDR3 protein: SVLTLAGGQHEQF

clone size: few
J gene: TRBJ1-2
V gene: TRBV24-1
CDR3 protein: ATSDPTDRDGYT

clone size: few
J gene: TRBJ1-2
V gene: TRBV6-5
CDR3 protein: ASSLRDRPYGYT

clone size: few
J gene: TRBJ2-4
V gene: TRBV5-6
CDR3 protein: ASSLGGWEKRKNIQY

clone size: .
J gene: TRBJ2-7
V gene: TRBV6-2/TRBV6-3
CDR3 protein: ASSRTGGPHEQY

clone size: few
J gene: TRBJ1-1
V gene: TRBV29-1
CDR3 protein: SVEQALNTEAF

clone size: few
J gene: TRBJ1-1
V gene: TRBV29-1
CDR3 protein: SVGRDRYTEAF

clone size: .
J gene: TRBJ2-1
V gene: TRBV29-1
CDR3 protein: SVAFGLAAYNEQF

clone size: few
J gene: TRBJ2-3
V gene: TRBV12-3/TRBV12-4
CDR3 protein: ASSLFPGTGTDTQY

clone size: .
J gene: TRBJ1-2
V gene: TRBV20-1
CDR3 protein: SARDLSDYGYT

clone size: few
J gene: TRBJ2-5
V gene: TRBV7-8
CDR3 protein: ASSFGTRETQY

clone size: .
J gene: TRBJ2-1
V gene: TRBV27
CDR3 protein: ASSLGRGLDEQF

clone size: .
J gene: TRBJ2-1
V gene: TRBV6-2/TRBV6-3
CDR3 protein: ASSRLGAGVTEQF